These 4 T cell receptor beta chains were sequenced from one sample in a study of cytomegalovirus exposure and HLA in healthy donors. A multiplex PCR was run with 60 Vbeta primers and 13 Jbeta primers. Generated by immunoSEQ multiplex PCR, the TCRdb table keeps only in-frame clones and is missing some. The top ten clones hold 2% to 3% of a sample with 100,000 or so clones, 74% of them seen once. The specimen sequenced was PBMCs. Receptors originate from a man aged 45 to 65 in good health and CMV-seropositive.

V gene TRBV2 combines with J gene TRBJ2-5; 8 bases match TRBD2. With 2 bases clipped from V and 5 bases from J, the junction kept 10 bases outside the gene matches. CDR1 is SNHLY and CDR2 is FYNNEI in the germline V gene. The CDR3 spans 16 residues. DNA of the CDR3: TGTGCCAGCAGTGAATCAATGGGCGGGGGGACGGAGACCCAGTACTTC. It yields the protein CASSESMGGGTETQYF.

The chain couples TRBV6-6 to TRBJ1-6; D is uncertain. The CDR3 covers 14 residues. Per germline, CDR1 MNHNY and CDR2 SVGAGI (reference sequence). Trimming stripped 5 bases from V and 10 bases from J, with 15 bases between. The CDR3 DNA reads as TGTGCCAGCAGTAGCCGACACCATACCTCACCCCTCCACTTT. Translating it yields CASSSRHHTSPLHF.

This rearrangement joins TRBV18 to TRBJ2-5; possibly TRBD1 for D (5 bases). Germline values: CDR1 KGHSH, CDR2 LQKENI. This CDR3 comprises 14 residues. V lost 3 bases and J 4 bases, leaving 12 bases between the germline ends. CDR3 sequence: CASSPKGPGETQYF. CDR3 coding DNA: TGTGCCAGCTCACCGAAGGGGCCGGGAGAGACCCAGTACTTC.

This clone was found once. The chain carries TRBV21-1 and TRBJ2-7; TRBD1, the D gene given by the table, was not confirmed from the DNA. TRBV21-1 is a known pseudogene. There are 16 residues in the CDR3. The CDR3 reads CASSKVRTGKGNEQYF. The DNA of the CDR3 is TGTGCCAGCAGCAAAGTCCGGACAGGGAAAGGGAACGAGCAGTACTTC.